Sequencing of this T cell receptor (beta chain) was carried out in a study of shared clonotypes between healthy human individuals. Study at large: The cohort had two women and a few men, ages 18 to 49. There were three CD4 naive, three CD4 memory, two CD8 naive and one CD8 memory plates per donor.

The ends were cut back, 5 bases at V and 5 bases at J, with 6 bases in the middle. From germline, CDR1 is MNHEY and CDR2 SVGAGI. The CDR3 has 11 residues. Division of CD4+ cells produced a CD45RA+ naive subset and a CD45RA-negative memory subset. Measured with immunoSEQ multiplex PCR; TCRdb has only the in-frame clones, and not every one. This table holds about a million clones, around four fifths found once. This chain connects TRBV6-5 to TRBJ2-5; D not certain. Sequencing was performed on memory CD4+ T cells sorted from blood. The subset here: CD45RA-negative fraction. The clonotype originates from a man between 18 and 29 years old in good health. CDR3 sequence (DNA): TGTGCCAGCAGTCCCTTGGAGACCCAGTACTTC. This codes for CASSPLETQYF.